One sample yielded the 6 T cell receptor beta chains listed below, sequenced in a study of T cells after yellow fever vaccination. TCRdb ran MiXCR on the 5' RACE reads and lists one entry per CDR3 protein. The data contain over 5,000 distinct CDR3 sequences, about 6% of them singletons. The input for sequencing was PBMCs, either bulk or a sorted T-cell subset (CD4+, CD8+, memory, or dextramer-sorted; not recorded which), taken around 15 days after the first yellow fever vaccination. The receptors stem from a man aged 18 to 29 who received the YFV17D yellow fever vaccine.

Remarks on this clonotype: This sequence may be a read error, since a much larger clone differs from it by one base. The genes are TRBV23-1 and TRBJ2-1; TRBD2 might be the D (5 bases). TRBV23-1 is designated an ORF whose function remains uncertain. The CDR3 length is 14 residues. CDR3 sequence (DNA): TGTGCCAGCGGCCCCGGGCTACGGCACAATGAGCAGTTCTTC. This gives the protein CASGPGLRHNEQFF.

The sample holds a few counts of this clonotype. At one end, the junction sequence differs from germline, possibly due to a read error. The V call is TRBV2, the J call TRBJ2-2; no clear D. Per germline, CDR1 SNHLY and CDR2 FYNNEI. This CDR3 contains 19 residues. The CDR3 spells CTSSSTSGPTLTKVGELFF. Here the CDR3 DNA reads TGTACCAGCAGTTCCACATCCGGACCAACCCTAACTAAAGTCGGGGAGCTGTTTTTT.

This clonotype was counted ten times or more. The chain recombines TRBV11-2 with TRBJ2-7; TRBD2 is a possible D gene (6 bases). Trimming removed 3 bases from V and 7 bases from J, with 19 bases in between. The CDR3 loop spans 15 amino acids. Germline lookup yields CDR1 SGHAT and CDR2 FQNNGV. The CDR3 DNA is TGTGCCAGCAGCTTCGGGGCGGGACCCCTATGGGAGCAGTACGTC. Translation: CASSFGAGPLWEQYV.

There are many counts of this clonotype. The V and J genes are TRBV4-3 and TRBJ2-2; D possibly uses TRBD1 or TRBD2 (5 bases each). The V end lost 3 bases, the J end lost 9 bases, and 17 bases lay between the germline ends. The CDR3 length is 15 residues. CDR1 and CDR2 (germline): LGHNA, YSLEER. The DNA of the CDR3 is TGCGCCAGCAGCCAGGACCACGCCGGGGCCCGGGAGCTGTTTTTT. Translated, it gives CASSQDHAGARELFF.

This clonotype came up many times. The chain employs TRBV12-3 or TRBV12-4 and TRBJ1-6, with a weak D call TRBD1 (5 bases). The V and J ends lost 3 bases and 10 bases respectively, with 16 bases between them. This CDR3 is built from 15 residues. CDR3 bases: TGTGCCAGCAGTTTTAGGGGTTTGCTCGGATCACCCCTCCACTTT. It is translated as CASSFRGLLGSPLHF.

There are many counts of this clonotype. V and J are TRBV7-3 and TRBJ2-7, with D perhaps assigned TRBD1 or TRBD2 (5 bases each). Germline V gives CDR1 SGHTA, CDR2 FQGTGA. The CDR3 totals 14 residues. Trimming took 5 bases from V and 0 from J, leaving 11 bases between them. Here the CDR3 reads CASSPGGNSYEQYF. CDR3 nucleotide sequence: TGTGCCAGCAGCCCTGGGGGTAACTCCTACGAGCAGTACTTC.